This TCR beta chain emerged from a study of vaccination effects on CD4 cells after COVID-19. This clone was recorded once. Its antigen remains unidentified. CDR1 and CDR2 from the germline V gene are SNHLY and FYNNEI. This CDR3 is 14 amino acids long. The trim removed 7 bases at V and 0 bases at J, leaving 4 bases unmatched. Method: immunoSEQ multiplex PCR; TCRdb's copy keeps in-frame clones and lacks some. The sample includes around 15,000 clones, more than 60% of them seen just once. Ahead of sequencing, the ViraFEST assay grew antigen-specific CD4+ T cells using viral peptide pools. Culture lasted over 9 days before CD4+ T cell isolation. The cohort was immunized with two doses of either the BNT162b2 or mRNA-1273 vaccine. Vaccinees lacked prior SARS-CoV-2 infection and tested negative for nucleocapsid antibodies. Half of the medium was exchanged for IL-2 medium on both days 3 and 7.

This sequence originates from a human donor who received a COVID-19 vaccine. The V and J genes are TRBV2 and TRBJ2-7; 9 bases are a match to TRBD2. Sequenced material: CD4+ T cells from PBMCs cultured with HCoV-NL63 spike peptides, taken after COVID-19 vaccination. CDR3 in amino acids: CASKGSGGSYEQYF. The CDR3, as DNA: TGTGCCAGCAAGGGTAGCGGGGGCTCCTACGAGCAGTACTTC.